This T cell receptor beta chain was documented in a study of cytomegalovirus exposure and HLA in healthy donors. 60 Vbeta and 13 Jbeta primers were used in PCR. Repertoires were generated with immunoSEQ multiplex PCR, while TCRdb's copy carries only in-frame clones and drops some. This sample has 68,000 or so clones; approximately 78% occur once, and the top ten carry roughly 6.8%. Germline lookup yields CDR1 MNHEY and CDR2 SVGAGI. This CDR3 has 15 amino acids. V shed 4 bases and J 0 bases; nucleotides not matched to a gene: 3. Material: PBMCs. The chain combines TRBV6-5 with TRBJ2-4, with TRBD1 identical over 7 bases. This clonotype was sampled from a human donor in good health. The CDR3 spells CASSSPGGAKNIQYF. CDR3 sequence (DNA): TGTGCCAGCAGTTCCCCAGGGGGAGCCAAAAACATTCAGTACTTC.